What follows are 31 T cell receptor beta chains derived from one specimen sequenced in a study of blood T cell repertoires in COVID-19. The assay was immunoSEQ multiplex PCR, and TCRdb's table has in-frame clones only and misses some. The sample records approximately 100,000 clones, roughly 81% being singletons. Source material: peripheral blood. The receptors shown here come from a human donor in a cohort sampled during active COVID-19.

This clone appeared once. The chain carries TRBV5-1 and TRBJ2-7; no clear D gene. CDR1 and CDR2 (germline): SGHRS, YFSETQ. CDR3 length: 14 residues. Trimming stripped 3 bases from V and 5 bases from J, with 15 bases between. The CDR3 protein is CASSSSLGRDEQYF. DNA for the CDR3: TGCGCCAGCAGCTCCTCTTTGGGTCGGGACGAGCAGTACTTC.

This clone was observed a single time. CDR3 DNA: TGTGCCAGCAGTGGGGCAGGATATAGCTCTGGGGCCAACGTCCTGACTTTC. Its translation is CASSGAGYSSGANVLTF. The chain has TRBV6-1 and TRBJ2-6; unclear D gene. CDR3 length: 17 residues. V was cut by 4 bases and J by 0 bases, with 13 bases left in between. CDR1 and CDR2 (germline): MNHNS, SASEGT.

The chain uses TRBV24-1 and TRBJ2-1; TRBD2 matches at 12 bases. With V trimmed by 3 bases and J by 6 bases, 5 bases remained unmatched. The V gene's germline CDR1 is KGHDR and CDR2 SFDVKD. The CDR3 has 16 amino acids. CDR3 nucleotide sequence: TGTGCCACCAGTGATCCCGGGACTAGCGGGCTCAATGAGCAGTTCTTC. It codes for CATSDPGTSGLNEQFF.

V gene TRBV6-6 combines with J gene TRBJ1-5; 7 bases fit TRBD1. The CDR3 is made up of 14 amino acids. Germline V gives CDR1 MNHNY, CDR2 SVGAGI (reference sequence). J gave up 5 bases and V 0 bases, and 1 base lay outside the gene matches. CDR3: CASSYSTGHQPQHF. The CDR3 nucleotides read TGTGCCAGCAGTTACTCGACAGGGCATCAGCCCCAGCATTTT.

The sample holds a few counts of this clone. The chain couples TRBV27 to TRBJ2-7; D perhaps matches TRBD2 (6 bases). V dropped 5 bases and J dropped 4 bases, with 12 bases sitting between them. Germline values: CDR1 MNHEY, CDR2 SMNVEV (reference sequence). The CDR3 totals 13 residues. The CDR3 region is CASSPSAGYEQYF. The CDR3 DNA follows: TGTGCCAGCAGTCCGTCGGCGGGGTACGAGCAGTACTTC.

J is TRBJ1-2 and V is TRBV28, with 7 bases lining up with TRBD1. The V gene's germline CDR1 is MDHEN and CDR2 SYDVKM. J lost 4 bases, V lost 7 bases, and 12 bases had no gene match. The CDR3 runs to 15 residues. The CDR3 here is CASTLQYRTGYGYTF. The CDR3 region has the DNA TGTGCCAGCACCCTCCAATATCGGACAGGCTATGGCTACACCTTC.

The chain carries TRBV5-1 and TRBJ2-5, with D maybe TRBD2 (6 bases). Germline V lookup: CDR1 SGHRS, CDR2 YFSETQ. With 4 bases removed from V and 2 bases from J, the gap between germline ends came to 12 bases. The CDR3 spans 14 residues. DNA of the CDR3: TGCGCCAGCAGCCCCTCCGGGGGACAAGAGACCCAGTACTTC. It specifies CASSPSGGQETQYF.

The V and J genes are TRBV5-1 and TRBJ2-5, with TRBD2 matching 8 bases. This CDR3 is built from 17 residues. V trimming: 4 bases; J trimming: 0 bases; junction bases outside the gene matches: 11. CDR1 SGHRS and CDR2 YFSETQ come from the germline V gene. The CDR3 loop reads CASSPLGASGYQETQYF. In DNA, the CDR3 is TGCGCCAGCAGCCCCTTAGGGGCTAGCGGGTACCAAGAGACCCAGTACTTC.

This sequence joins TRBV7-3 and TRBJ1-2; D is possibly TRBD1 (5 bases). This CDR3 spans 14 amino acids. Germline V gene lookup returns CDR1 SGHTA and CDR2 FQGTGA. V dropped 2 bases and J dropped 5 bases, with 12 bases sitting between them. The CDR3 spells CASSLAPGGYGYTF. In DNA, the CDR3 is TGTGCCAGCAGCTTAGCCCCGGGGGGGTATGGCTACACCTTC.

V usage is TRBV18 and J usage is TRBJ1-1; 8 bases align to TRBD1. V lost 2 bases and J lost 0; bases outside the gene matches: 5. CDR3 length: 16 amino acids. CDR1 is KGHSH, CDR2 LQKENI, per germline. The CDR3 sequence: CASSPIRGQMNTEAFF. The CDR3 coding sequence is TGTGCCAGCTCACCAATCAGGGGGCAGATGAACACTGAAGCTTTCTTT. The entire variable domain, with the rest obtained from reference TRBV18 and TRBJ1-1, is as follows: NAGVMQNPRHLVRRRGQEARLRCSPMKGHSHVYWYRQLPEEGLKFMVYLQKENIIDESGMPKERFSAEFPKEGPSILRIQQVVRGDSAAYFCASSPIRGQMNTEAFFGQGTRLTVV.

The chain is built from TRBV5-1 and TRBJ2-2; 7 nucleotides line up with TRBD2. The CDR3 is made up of 15 amino acids. Germline V lookup: CDR1 SGHRS, CDR2 YFSETQ. V lost 1 base, J lost 3 bases, and 3 bases stayed unmatched. CDR3 residues: CASSLLGGDTGELFF. CDR3 nucleotides: TGCGCCAGCAGCTTGCTGGGGGGGGACACCGGGGAGCTGTTTTTT.

The V and J genes are TRBV14 and TRBJ2-5, with D tentatively TRBD1 (5 bases). The V and J ends lost 1 base and 1 base respectively, with 10 bases between them. This CDR3 spans 15 amino acids. CDR1 is SGHDN, CDR2 FVKESK, per germline. The CDR3 is CASSQGWGGQETQYF. The CDR3 coding sequence is TGTGCCAGCAGCCAAGGTTGGGGCGGCCAAGAGACCCAGTACTTC. The full variable domain, in which reference TRBV14 and TRBJ2-5 provide the parts outside the CDR3, is EAGVTQFPSHSVIEKGQTVTLRCDPISGHDNLYWYRRVMGKEIKFLLHFVKESKQDESGMPNNRFLAERTGGTYSTLKVQPAELEDSGVYFCASSQGWGGQETQYFGPGTRLLVL.

The genes are TRBV7-3 and TRBJ1-6, with a possible D match to TRBD1 (5 bases). This CDR3 is 16 amino acids long. Trimming shortened V by 5 bases and J by 7 bases, and 18 bases separated the two germline ends. In germline, CDR1 is SGHTA, CDR2 FQGTGA. The CDR3 nucleotides are TGTGCCAGCAGCCCCGCGAGGCAGGGAAGGAATTCACCCCTCCACTTT. It translates to CASSPARQGRNSPLHF.

The V call is TRBV4-1, the J call TRBJ2-3, with unresolved D. Germline lookup yields CDR1 MGHRA and CDR2 YSYEKL. The CDR3 consists of 12 residues. V lost 3 bases and J lost 4, with 5 bases in between. The chain's CDR3 is CASSQTPDTQYF. CDR3 nucleotides: TGCGCCAGCAGCCAGACACCAGATACGCAGTATTTT.

V and J are TRBV2 and TRBJ1-2, with D uncertain. The CDR3 is 13 residues long. Germline V gene lookup returns CDR1 SNHLY and CDR2 FYNNEI. V lost 3 bases and J 3 bases, leaving 8 bases between the germline ends. CDR3 loop: CASSENSYYGYTF. In DNA form, the CDR3 reads TGTGCCAGCAGTGAGAATAGCTACTATGGCTACACCTTC. The full variable domain, rest sourced from reference TRBV2 and TRBJ1-2, is EPEVTQTPSHQVTQMGQEVILRCVPISNHLYFYWYRQILGQKVEFLVSFYNNEISEKSEIFDDQFSVERPDGSNFTLKIRSTKLEDSAMYFCASSENSYYGYTFGSGTRLTVV.

The chain is built from TRBV5-1 and TRBJ2-7, with 7 bases that match TRBD2. This CDR3 contains 16 residues. Germline assignment: CDR1 SGHRS and CDR2 YFSETQ. Trimming at V came to 0 bases and at J to 3 bases, leaving 9 bases not matched to a gene. The CDR3 DNA reads TGCGCCAGCAGCTTGGATCCTAGCGGAACCCGCTACGAGCAGTACTTC. This sequence encodes CASSLDPSGTRYEQYF. Looking up the rest from reference TRBV5-1 and TRBJ2-7 gives the full variable domain: KAGVTQTPRYLIKTRGQQVTLSCSPISGHRSVSWYQQTPGQGLQFLFEYFSETQRNKGNFPGRFSGRQFSNSRSEMNVSTLELGDSALYLCASSLDPSGTRYEQYFGPGTRLTVT.

This rearrangement joins TRBV5-6 to TRBJ2-7, with TRBD2 identical over 11 bases. V was pared by 4 bases and J by 2 bases, with 2 bases of the junction left unmatched. CDR1 SGHDT and CDR2 YYEEEE come from the germline V gene. This CDR3 has 14 amino acids. CDR3 sequence reads: CASSVTSGTYEQYF. The DNA for the CDR3 is TGTGCCAGCAGCGTGACTAGCGGGACCTACGAGCAGTACTTC.

The chain combines TRBV4-3 with TRBJ2-5; tentative D call: TRBD2 (7 bases). Per germline, CDR1 LGHNA and CDR2 YSLEER. The CDR3 length is 17 residues. Trimming cost V 0 bases and J 5 bases, with 19 bases left between them. CDR3 sequence: CASSQDQGGALYETQYF. CDR3 sequence (DNA): TGCGCCAGCAGCCAAGATCAAGGGGGGGCTTTATACGAGACCCAGTACTTC.

The chain is built from TRBV24-1 and TRBJ2-1, with 9 bases lining up with TRBD1. The CDR3 spans 15 residues. Germline CDR1 reads KGHDR; CDR2 reads SFDVKD. With 3 bases clipped from V and 4 bases from J, the junction kept 3 bases outside the gene matches. CDR3 sequence: CATSDPGQGYNEQFF. Here the CDR3 DNA reads TGTGCCACCAGTGATCCGGGACAGGGATACAATGAGCAGTTCTTC.

The chain couples TRBV7-8 to TRBJ2-7; the D gene is possibly TRBD1 (6 bases). V gave up 6 bases and J gave up 3 bases, with 12 bases separating them. Looked up from germline, CDR1 is SGHVS and CDR2 is FQNEAQ. The CDR3 contains 13 residues. For the CDR3, the DNA is TGTGCCAGCAGTGGCCGGACAGTCTACGAGCAGTACTTC. This gives the protein CASSGRTVYEQYF.

This chain links TRBV30 with TRBJ2-7, with TRBD1 matching over 7 bases. Germline V gene lookup returns CDR1 GTSNPN and CDR2 SVGIG (reference sequence). The CDR3 covers 15 residues. The ends lost 0 bases at V and 8 bases at J; junction bases unmatched: 13. CDR3 in amino acids: CAWSVRDRVQDKQYF. The DNA for the CDR3 is TGTGCCTGGAGTGTACGGGACAGAGTACAGGACAAGCAGTACTTC.

The V and J genes are TRBV18 and TRBJ2-5; possibly TRBD2 for D (5 bases). In germline, CDR1 is KGHSH, CDR2 LQKENI. The CDR3 has 13 amino acids. The V gene lost 3 bases and the J gene lost 4 bases, with 9 bases spanning the gap. This CDR3 is CASSPGSGETQYF. The DNA of the CDR3 is TGTGCCAGCTCACCGGGGAGCGGAGAGACCCAGTACTTC.

Ten or more counts support this clone. One end of the junction fails to match germline, which may point to a read error. This sequence joins TRBV28 and TRBJ2-7, with 10 bases identical to TRBD2. The germline V gene has CDR1 MDHEN and CDR2 SYDVKM. The CDR3 covers 12 residues. The CDR3 here is CASSSSGTSVLF. CDR3 nucleotides: TGTGCCAGCAGTTCGAGTGGGACTAGCGTCCTCTTC. Complete variable domain (other parts from reference TRBV28 and TRBJ2-7): DVKVTQSSRYLVKRTGEKVFLECVQDMDHENMFWYRQDPGLGLRLIYFSYDVKMKEKGDIPEGYSVSREKKERFSLILESASTNQTSMYLCASSSSGTSVLFGPGTRLTVT.

The J gene is TRBJ2-2, the V gene TRBV7-8, with 9 bases that match TRBD2. The V gene end was trimmed by 0 bases and the J gene end by 4 bases; junction bases not matched to a gene: 6. Germline V gene lookup returns CDR1 SGHVS and CDR2 FQNEAQ. The CDR3 is 17 residues long. In nucleotides, the CDR3 is TGTGCCAGCAGCTTAGCGGGACTAGCAAAGATCACCGGGGAGCTGTTTTTT. It translates to CASSLAGLAKITGELFF.

The genes are TRBV4-3 and TRBJ2-2; perhaps TRBD2 as D (5 bases). This CDR3 comprises 13 residues. Trimming stripped 0 bases from V and 8 bases from J, with 7 bases between. Germline lookup yields CDR1 LGHNA and CDR2 YSLEER. CDR3 sequence (DNA): TGCGCCAGCAGCCAAGAATCGGGGGGGGAGCTGTTTTTT. Translation gives CASSQESGGELFF.

CDR3 amino acids: CASSLWTGGVYEQYF. DNA of the CDR3: TGTGCCAGCAGCTTGTGGACAGGGGGCGTGTACGAGCAGTACTTC. The chain uses TRBV5-5 and TRBJ2-7; TRBD1 matches at 11 bases. The CDR3 is 15 residues long. After removal of 1 base from V and 4 bases from J, the junction contained 4 bases not matched to a gene. The V gene's germline CDR1 is SGHKS and CDR2 YYEKEE (reference sequence).

This clone was observed a single time. V is TRBV6-6 and J is TRBJ1-1; D is undetermined. Germline-derived CDR1 and CDR2 are MNHNY and SVGAGI (reference sequence). Trimming stripped 9 bases from V and 4 bases from J, with 12 bases between. This CDR3 spans 12 amino acids. CDR3 region: CASRGSGTEAFF. The DNA for the CDR3 is TGTGCCAGTCGGGGATCTGGCACTGAAGCTTTCTTT.

The chain has TRBV29-1 and TRBJ2-7; TRBD1 agrees at 10 bases. Losses at the gene ends were 6 bases for V and 5 bases for J; bases not matched to a gene: 10. The CDR3 is 14 residues long. Germline CDR1 and CDR2: SQVTM and ANQGSEA. The DNA for the CDR3 is TGCAGCGTACACGACAGGGGGCTTCGGAACGAGCAGTACTTC. Protein: CSVHDRGLRNEQYF.

This chain connects TRBV6-5 to TRBJ2-7, with 10 nucleotides matching TRBD1. Germline assignment: CDR1 MNHEY and CDR2 SVGAGI. This CDR3 has 14 amino acids. Losses at the gene ends were 2 bases for V and 5 bases for J; bases not matched to a gene: 3. CDR3 region: CASSYKDRGNEQYF. Here the CDR3 DNA reads TGTGCCAGCAGTTACAAGGACAGGGGGAACGAGCAGTACTTC.

The rearrangement uses TRBV15 and TRBJ2-7, with 12 positions matching TRBD1. Germline trimming cut 0 bases from V and 2 bases from J; bases unmatched to any gene: 11. The V gene's germline CDR1 is LNHNV and CDR2 YYDKDF (reference sequence). The CDR3 covers 19 residues. The CDR3 DNA follows: TGTGCCACCAGCAGAGATATCGGGACAGGGGGCCGACGAACCTACGAGCAGTACTTC. It encodes CATSRDIGTGGRRTYEQYF.

This rearrangement joins TRBV29-1 to TRBJ2-7; 9 bases are shared with TRBD1. Trimming took 7 bases from V and 3 from J; bases not matched to a gene: 10. The CDR3 is 14 amino acids. Germline V gene lookup returns CDR1 SQVTM and CDR2 ANQGSEA. The DNA of the CDR3 is TGCAGCGGTGGGGCTACAGGGGGCCACTACGAGCAGTACTTC. It specifies CSGGATGGHYEQYF.